Listed below are T cell receptor beta chains from one sample, sequenced in a study of T cells in Graves' hyperthyroidism and ophthalmopathy. TCRdb passed the multiplex PCR reads through MiXCR, listing each CDR3 protein once. Altogether about 640,000 distinct CDR3 sequences are present, about a fifth being singletons, with the ten largest covering roughly 30%. The sequenced sample consisted of blood. The receptors stem from a young man with Graves' ophthalmopathy. The CDR3 runs from the conserved cysteine through the conserved F or W. A D gene is named only where the DNA matches it firmly. Expanded clones are given a class, and other clones once, few, many or no size at all.

d_gene	v_gene	j_gene	abundance	CDR3nt	CDR3aa
-	TRBV5-1	TRBJ1-4	-	TGCGCCAGCAGCGTGGCCGCAACTAATGAAAAACTGTTTTTT	CASSVAATNEKLFF
TRBD2	TRBV12-3/TRBV12-4	TRBJ2-1	-	TGTGCCAGCAGCATCAGGACTAGCGCAAACAATGAGCAGTTCTTC	CASSIRTSANNEQFF
-	TRBV6-5	TRBJ1-1	-	TGTGCCAGCAGTTACTCCCCCGGTGAGACTGAAGCTTTCTTT	CASSYSPGETEAFF
TRBD2	TRBV11-2	TRBJ2-1	many	TGTGCCAGCAGCTTACTAGCGGGAGGTCAGAATGAGCAGTTCTTC	CASSLLAGGQNEQFF
-	TRBV12-3/TRBV12-4	TRBJ2-1	-	TGTGCCAGCAGTTTCAGGGACTGGAACAATGAGCAGTTCTTC	CASSFRDWNNEQFF
-	TRBV20-1	TRBJ1-5	many	TGCAGTGCTAGAGGGACGGACAGACCCGTTAGCAATCAGCCCCAGCATTTT	CSARGTDRPVSNQPQHF
TRBD1	TRBV24-1	TRBJ2-3	many	TGTGCCACCAGTGATGCCGGGACAGAATTCACAGATACGCAGTATTTT	CATSDAGTEFTDTQYF
TRBD1	TRBV5-1	TRBJ1-1	-	TGCGCCAGCAGCCCAACACAGGGGGCTGTTGGCACTGAAGCTTTCTTT	CASSPTQGAVGTEAFF
-	TRBV6-5	TRBJ2-2	-	TGTGCCAGCAGTTACGCGGACTGGACCACCGGGGAGCTGTTTTTT	CASSYADWTTGELFF
-	TRBV10-3	TRBJ2-1	-	TGTGCCATCAGTGAGTCGAGCGGAGGGTACAATGAGCAGTTCTTC	CAISESSGGYNEQFF
TRBD1	TRBV27	TRBJ1-3	-	TGTGCCAGCAATCCACAACAGGGGGCTACTGGAAACACCATATATTTT	CASNPQQGATGNTIYF
TRBD2	TRBV19	TRBJ2-1	few	TGTGCCAGTAGTATGAGCGGGATGGCCTACAATGAGCAGTTCTTC	CASSMSGMAYNEQFF
TRBD1	TRBV12-3/TRBV12-4	TRBJ2-7	few	TGTGCCAGCAGTCCTGGACAGGGCCCCCTTGTCGAGCAGTACTTC	CASSPGQGPLVEQYF
TRBD1	TRBV27	TRBJ1-2	-	TGTGCCAGCAGCAAAGACAGGGCGTCCCTCTATGGCTACACCTTC	CASSKDRASLYGYTF
-	TRBV3-1	TRBJ2-4	-	TGTGCCAGCAGCCAAGGGACAGCCAAAAACATTCAGTACTTC	CASSQGTAKNIQYF
TRBD1	TRBV28	TRBJ2-2	-	TGTGCCAGCAGTTTAAGGGGGCTAAACACCGGGGAGCTGTTTTTT	CASSLRGLNTGELFF
TRBD2	TRBV4-1	TRBJ2-2	-	TGCGCCAGCAGCCTTCGACTGCTAACTACTAGCGGGAAGGCCGGGGAGCTGTTTTTT	CASSLRLLTTSGKAGELFF
TRBD2	TRBV2	TRBJ2-1	many	TGTGCCAGCAGTGAGATTCCGGGACTAGCGGTTGAGCAGTTCTTC	CASSEIPGLAVEQFF
-	TRBV7-9	TRBJ2-1	-	TGTGCCAGCAGCTTAGTAGGGGGGCCCTACAATGAGCAGTTCTTC	CASSLVGGPYNEQFF
TRBD1	TRBV28	TRBJ1-4	many	TGTGCCAGCAGATATATAAGGGGGCGAGGAATTGGTGAAAAACTGTTTTTT	CASRYIRGRGIGEKLFF
-	TRBV6-1	TRBJ2-7	many	TGTGCCAGCATGACTCAGGGGCCCTACGAGCAGTACTTC	CASMTQGPYEQYF
-	TRBV2	TRBJ2-3	many	TGTGCCAGCAGTGTTACTAGGACCGGACCCCCCACAGATACGCAGTATTTT	CASSVTRTGPPTDTQYF
-	TRBV7-9	TRBJ2-2	-	TGTGCCAGAAGCCACGACACCGGGGAGCTGTTTTTT	CARSHDTGELFF
-	TRBV20-1	TRBJ1-1	many	TGCAGTGCTAGAGTGGGAGGGGGATCCACTGAAGCTTTCTTT	CSARVGGGSTEAFF
-	TRBV28	TRBJ2-1	few	TGTGCCACCGCAGGGGGGGGAATAGCCAATGAGCAGTTCTTC	CATAGGGIANEQFF
-	TRBV28	TRBJ2-3	few	TGTGCCAGCAGTACCAGGTATTCTACGCAGTATTTT	CASSTRYSTQYF
TRBD2	TRBV5-1	TRBJ2-1	many	TGCGCCAGCAGCCTGGGGGCGGGAGGGCCCGATGAGCAGTTCTTC	CASSLGAGGPDEQFF
TRBD2	TRBV19	TRBJ2-7	many	TGTGCCAGTAGTATTAGGTCTACTAGCGGGAGGCCCTACGAGCAGTACTTC	CASSIRSTSGRPYEQYF
-	TRBV7-9	TRBJ2-2	-	TGTGCCAGCAGCTCCTCACACACCGGGGAGCTGTTTTTT	CASSSSHTGELFF
-	TRBV28	TRBJ2-5	many	TGTGCCAGCAGGGTCGGGGGCCAAGAGACCCAGTACTTC	CASRVGGQETQYF
TRBD2	TRBV11-2	TRBJ2-1	-	TGTGCCAGCAGCTTAGATCCACTAGCGGGATTCAATGAGCAGTTCTTC	CASSLDPLAGFNEQFF
-	TRBV7-6	TRBJ2-3	many	TGTGCCAGCAGCTTGGAGACGGGACGACTCACAGATACGCAGTATTTT	CASSLETGRLTDTQYF
TRBD1	TRBV6-1	TRBJ2-5	few	TGTGCCACTGGACAGGACTACCAAGAGACCCAGTACTTC	CATGQDYQETQYF
TRBD2	TRBV14	TRBJ2-1	few	TGTGCCAGCAGCCGGCTAGCGGGGATCAATGAGCAGTTCTTC	CASSRLAGINEQFF
-	TRBV4-1	TRBJ1-3	few	TGCGCCAGCAGCTATCTGGGGGTGTCTGGAAACACCATATATTTT	CASSYLGVSGNTIYF
TRBD1	TRBV10-3	TRBJ2-1	few	TGTGCCATCAGCCCCGGGACAGGGACCTACAATGAGCAGTTCTTC	CAISPGTGTYNEQFF
TRBD1	TRBV9	TRBJ2-7	many	TGTGCCAGCAGCGTAGGACAGGGGACGGACGAGCAGTACTTC	CASSVGQGTDEQYF
TRBD2	TRBV7-8	TRBJ2-1	many	TGTGCCAGCAGCCCACTAGCGGGCCACTACAATGAGCAGTTCTTC	CASSPLAGHYNEQFF
-	TRBV27	TRBJ2-3	many	TGTGCCAGCAGCGCGGGGTATCGGACAGATACGCAGTATTTT	CASSAGYRTDTQYF
-	TRBV14	TRBJ1-6	few	TGTGCCAGCAGCCAAGAGTTACACCCTAATTCACCCCTCCACTTT	CASSQELHPNSPLHF
TRBD1	TRBV4-1	TRBJ2-6	once	TGCGCCAGCAGCCTCGGACAGGTTCTCTCTGGGGCCAACGTCCTGACTTTC	CASSLGQVLSGANVLTF
-	TRBV18	TRBJ2-7	-	TGTGCCGCAAAGGGCAGTTCTTCCTACGAGCAGTACTTC	CAAKGSSSYEQYF
-	TRBV5-5	TRBJ1-5	-	TGTGCCAGCAGCTTAGGTCTGGACCCCCTGTTACAGCCCCAGCATTTT	CASSLGLDPLLQPQHF
TRBD1	TRBV7-9	TRBJ1-5	-	TGTGCCAGCAGCCATTCGACAGGGGGGGATAGCAATCAGCCCCAGCATTTT	CASSHSTGGDSNQPQHF
TRBD2	TRBV28	TRBJ2-3	many	TGTGCCAGCACCCCCGAGCGGGAGCGGGATACGCAGTATTTT	CASTPERERDTQYF
TRBD1	TRBV5-1	TRBJ1-1	many	TGCGCCAGCAGCCGGGGGGACAGGACCTCGAACACTGAAGCTTTCTTT	CASSRGDRTSNTEAFF
-	TRBV28	TRBJ1-6	-	TGTGCCAGCGTTGGGGGGGCTAATTCACCCCTCCACTTT	CASVGGANSPLHF
-	TRBV5-5	TRBJ2-7	few	TGTGCCAGCAGATCCCCAGGGGCCGATAGTCGCGACGAGCAGTACTTC	CASRSPGADSRDEQYF
-	TRBV7-8	TRBJ1-2	many	TGTGCCAGCAGCGCCACAGGGAACTATGGCTACACCTTC	CASSATGNYGYTF
-	TRBV20-1	TRBJ2-1	-	TGCAGTGCTAACAGGAACGGTGAGCAGTTCTTC	CSANRNGEQFF